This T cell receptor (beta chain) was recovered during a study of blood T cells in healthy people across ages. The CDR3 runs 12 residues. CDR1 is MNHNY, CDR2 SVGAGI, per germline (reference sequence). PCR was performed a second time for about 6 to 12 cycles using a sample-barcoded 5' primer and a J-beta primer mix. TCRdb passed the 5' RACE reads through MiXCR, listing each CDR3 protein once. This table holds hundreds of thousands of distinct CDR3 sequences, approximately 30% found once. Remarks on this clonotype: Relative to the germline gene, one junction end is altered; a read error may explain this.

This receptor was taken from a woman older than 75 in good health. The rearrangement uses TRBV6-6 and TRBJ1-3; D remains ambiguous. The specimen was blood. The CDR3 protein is CASNDGRNTIYF. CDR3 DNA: TGCGCCAGCAACGACGGGAGAAACACCATATATTTT.